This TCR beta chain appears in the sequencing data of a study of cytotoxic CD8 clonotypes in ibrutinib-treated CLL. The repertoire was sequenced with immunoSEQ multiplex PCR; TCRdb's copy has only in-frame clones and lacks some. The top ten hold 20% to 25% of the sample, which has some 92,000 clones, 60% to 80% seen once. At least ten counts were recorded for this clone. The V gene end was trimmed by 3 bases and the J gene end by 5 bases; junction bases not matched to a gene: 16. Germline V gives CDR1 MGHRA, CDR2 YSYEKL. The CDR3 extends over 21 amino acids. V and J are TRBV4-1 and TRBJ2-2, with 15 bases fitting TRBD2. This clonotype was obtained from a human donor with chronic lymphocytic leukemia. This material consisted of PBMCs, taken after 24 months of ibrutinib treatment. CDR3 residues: CASSQPFPGLAGGSGTGELFF. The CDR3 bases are TGCGCCAGCAGCCAGCCGTTCCCGGGACTAGCGGGAGGTTCGGGAACCGGGGAGCTGTTTTTT.